The sequence of this TCR beta chain was determined in a study of shared clonotypes between healthy human individuals. Worth noting for this clone: Its specificity is unknown.

The CDR3 contains 15 residues. The sorted-subset replicate PCRs were given around 190 ng DNA, which is tens of thousands of T cell genomes. Method: immunoSEQ multiplex PCR; TCRdb's copy keeps in-frame clones and lacks some. The data show around 1.1 million clones, around 82% seen once. Study outcomes and limitations: The study's rarefaction showed incomplete sorted-subset sequencing despite large depth. Since donors were few, the genetic and exposure-history diversity represented was limited. Four donors had 4% to 5% of their naive CD4 clonotypes in common.

The sequence was obtained from a man younger than 35 in good health. Some clones in this sample may be carry-over from other donors' samples. What was sequenced was memory CD4+ T cells from PBMCs. Subset specified: CD45RA-negative fraction. The chain recombines TRBV21-1 with TRBJ2-2. TRBV21-1 is a listed pseudogene. CDR3 loop: CASSKLIRNTGELFF. For the CDR3, the DNA is TGTGCCAGCAGCAAACTCATACGAAACACCGGGGAGCTGTTTTTT.